The TCR beta chain under discussion was sequenced for a study of T cell responses to AZD1222 COVID-19 vaccine. Findings and limits, study-wide: Within unmutated variant regions lay the reported targets of nearly half of spike-specific TCRs. Only six individuals given AZD1222 were seropositive at baseline. Most donors were white British and more were female, and clonal diversity was possibly underestimated. Samples come after the peak T cell response, not at day 14.

The germline V gene has CDR1 MNHEY and CDR2 SVGAGI. This CDR3 is 15 amino acids long. Trimming removed 6 bases from V and 6 bases from J; junction bases left unmatched: 10. Clones were sequenced by immunoSEQ multiplex PCR, and TCRdb holds only the in-frame ones, with some missing. The sample records approximately 99,000 clones, approximately 89% being singletons. About this clone: The antigen is undetermined.

This clonotype was obtained from an adult in good health. The rearrangement joins TRBV6-5 to TRBJ1-1; the match to TRBD1 covers 10 bases. The input for sequencing was peripheral blood, taken on day 0 of MenACWY control vaccination. The CDR3, as DNA: TGTGCCAGCAGCCAGGGACAGGGGATGAGGGCTGAAGCTTTCTTT. This sequence encodes CASSQGQGMRAEAFF.